The clone carrying this T cell receptor (beta chain) was recorded only once. These data originate in a study of blood T cell repertoires in COVID-19. Study details: Donors in the United States, Italy and Spain gave samples during acute or convalescent COVID-19. PBMCs, B-cell-depleted T cells, or T cells were the source of the cDNA or gDNA that made up the material.

The CDR3 has 13 residues. Trimming removed 6 bases at V and 4 bases at J, with 15 bases between. CDR1 is GTSNPN and CDR2 is SVGIG in the germline V gene (reference sequence). Source study methods: Nucleated cell number was recorded as an estimate derived from reference gene primer amplification. Produced via immunoSEQ multiplex PCR; TCRdb's table is partial and in-frame only. V and J calls and clone size are as listed in that table; D and trimming were resolved from the DNA. The sample has some 270,000 clones; roughly 90% are singletons. The chain carries TRBV30 and TRBJ1-1; the D gene is possibly TRBD1 (6 bases). The sequenced sample consisted of peripheral blood. The receptor's source is a young man with acute or convalescent COVID-19. The DNA for the CDR3 is TGTGCCTGTACCAGGGGCGCAGGCACTGAAGCTTTCTTT. Translated: CACTRGAGTEAFF. Full variable domain (missing parts from reference TRBV30 and TRBJ1-1): SQTIHQWPATLVQPVGSPLSLECTVEGTSNPNLYWYRQAAGRGLQLLFYSVGIGQISSEVPQNLSASRPQDRQFILSSKKLLLSDSGFYLCACTRGAGTEAFFGQGTRLTVV.